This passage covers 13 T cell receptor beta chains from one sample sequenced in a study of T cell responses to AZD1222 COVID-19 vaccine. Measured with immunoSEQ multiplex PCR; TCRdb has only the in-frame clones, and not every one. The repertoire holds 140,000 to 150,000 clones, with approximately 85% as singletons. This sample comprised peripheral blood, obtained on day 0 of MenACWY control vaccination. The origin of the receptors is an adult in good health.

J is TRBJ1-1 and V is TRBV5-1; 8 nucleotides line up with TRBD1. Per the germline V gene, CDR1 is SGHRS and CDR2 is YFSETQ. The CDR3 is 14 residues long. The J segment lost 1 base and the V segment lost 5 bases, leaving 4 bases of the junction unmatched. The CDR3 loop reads CASSPQGANTEAFF. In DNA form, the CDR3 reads TGCGCCAGCAGTCCCCAGGGGGCGAACACTGAAGCTTTCTTT.

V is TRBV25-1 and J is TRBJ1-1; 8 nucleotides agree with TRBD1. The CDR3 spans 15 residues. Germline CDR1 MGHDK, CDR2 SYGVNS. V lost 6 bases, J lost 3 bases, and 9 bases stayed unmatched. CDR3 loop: CASRGQGLRDTEAFF. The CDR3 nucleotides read TGTGCCAGCAGAGGACAGGGATTAAGGGACACTGAAGCTTTCTTT.

The CDR3 reads CASSESGVPVGDEQFF. The CDR3 bases are TGCGCCAGCAGTGAGTCCGGGGTCCCAGTGGGCGATGAGCAGTTCTTC. This sequence joins TRBV10-2 and TRBJ2-1; a possible D gene is TRBD2 (5 bases). The germline gives CDR1 WSHSY, CDR2 SAAADI. The CDR3 has 16 residues. The germline V and J ends were trimmed by 0 bases and 8 bases, with 17 bases remaining between them.

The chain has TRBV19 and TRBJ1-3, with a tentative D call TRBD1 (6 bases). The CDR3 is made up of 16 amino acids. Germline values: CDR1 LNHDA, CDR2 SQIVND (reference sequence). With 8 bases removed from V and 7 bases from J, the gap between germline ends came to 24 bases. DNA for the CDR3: TGTGCCAGTGGGCCACAACCGGGACACCTCCTTAACACCATATATTTT. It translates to CASGPQPGHLLNTIYF.

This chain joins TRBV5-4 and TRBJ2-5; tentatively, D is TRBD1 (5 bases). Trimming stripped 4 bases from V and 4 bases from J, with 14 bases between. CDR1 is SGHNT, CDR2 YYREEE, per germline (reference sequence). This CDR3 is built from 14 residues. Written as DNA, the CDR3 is TGTGCCAGCAGCCCGGCTGGGGCAGGAGAGACCCAGTACTTC. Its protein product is CASSPAGAGETQYF. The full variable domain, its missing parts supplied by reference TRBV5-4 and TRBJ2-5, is ETGVTQSPTHLIKTRGQQVTLRCSSQSGHNTVSWYQQALGQGPQFIFQYYREEENGRGNFPPRFSGLQFPNYSSELNVNALELDDSALYLCASSPAGAGETQYFGPGTRLLVL.

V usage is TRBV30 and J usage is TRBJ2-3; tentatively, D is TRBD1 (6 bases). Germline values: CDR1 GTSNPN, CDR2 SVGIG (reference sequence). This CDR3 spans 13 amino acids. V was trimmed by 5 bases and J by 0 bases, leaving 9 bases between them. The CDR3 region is CAWSRGSTDTQYF. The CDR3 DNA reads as TGTGCCTGGTCCAGGGGTAGCACAGATACGCAGTATTTT.

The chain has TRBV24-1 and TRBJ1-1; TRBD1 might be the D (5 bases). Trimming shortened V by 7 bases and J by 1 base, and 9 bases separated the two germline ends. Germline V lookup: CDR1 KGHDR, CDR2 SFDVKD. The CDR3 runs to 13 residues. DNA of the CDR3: TGTGCCACCAGAGGGGCGGAGAACACTGAAGCTTTCTTT. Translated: CATRGAENTEAFF.

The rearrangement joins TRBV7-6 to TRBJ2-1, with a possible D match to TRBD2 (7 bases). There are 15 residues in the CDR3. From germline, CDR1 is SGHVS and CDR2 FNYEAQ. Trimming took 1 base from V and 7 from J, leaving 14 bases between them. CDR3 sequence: CASSLGGGAGNEQFF. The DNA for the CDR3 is TGTGCCAGCAGCTTAGGAGGGGGGGCAGGTAATGAGCAGTTCTTC.

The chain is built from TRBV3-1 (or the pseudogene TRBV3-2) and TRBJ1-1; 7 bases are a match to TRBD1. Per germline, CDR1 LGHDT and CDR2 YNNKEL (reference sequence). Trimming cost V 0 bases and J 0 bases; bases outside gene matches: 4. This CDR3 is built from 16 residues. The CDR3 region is CASSQEGRGLNTEAFF. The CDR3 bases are TGTGCCAGCAGCCAAGAAGGGAGGGGGCTGAACACTGAAGCTTTCTTT.

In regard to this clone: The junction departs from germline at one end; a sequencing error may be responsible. CDR3 DNA sequence: TGTGCCAGCAGCGAAGACAGGATCTATGGCTACACCTTC. This encodes CASSEDRIYGYTF. This chain links TRBV14 with TRBJ1-2; D is possibly TRBD1 (6 bases). The germline CDR1 and CDR2 sequences are SGHDN and FVKESK. The CDR3 runs to 13 residues. The complete variable domain, with remaining parts taken from reference TRBV14 and TRBJ1-2, reads EAGVTQFPSHSVIEKGQTVTLRCDPISGHDNLYWYRRVMGKEIKFLLHFVKESKQDESGMPNNRFLAERTGGTYSTLKVQPAELEDSGVYFCASSEDRIYGYTFGSGTRLTVV.

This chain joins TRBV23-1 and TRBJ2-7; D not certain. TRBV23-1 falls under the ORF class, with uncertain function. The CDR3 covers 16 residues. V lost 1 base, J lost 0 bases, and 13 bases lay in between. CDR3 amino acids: CASSQWNRTSSYEQYV. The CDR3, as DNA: TGCGCCAGCAGTCAATGGAACCGAACGAGCTCCTACGAGCAGTACGTC.

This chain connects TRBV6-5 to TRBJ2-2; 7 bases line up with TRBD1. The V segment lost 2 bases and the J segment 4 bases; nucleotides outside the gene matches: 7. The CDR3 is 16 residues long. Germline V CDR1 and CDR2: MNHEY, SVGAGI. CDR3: CASSYAQGRRTGELFF. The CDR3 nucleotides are TGTGCCAGCAGTTACGCACAGGGGCGCCGCACCGGGGAGCTGTTTTTT.

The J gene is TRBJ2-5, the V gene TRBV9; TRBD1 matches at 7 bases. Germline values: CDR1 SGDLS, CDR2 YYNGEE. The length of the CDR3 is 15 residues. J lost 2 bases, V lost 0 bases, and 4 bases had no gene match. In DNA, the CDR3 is TGTGCCAGCAGCGTAGGAGGGGGCTCTCAAGAGACCCAGTACTTC. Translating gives CASSVGGGSQETQYF.